This entry lists 7 T cell receptor beta chains sequenced from one sample in a study of shared clonotypes between healthy human individuals. Method: immunoSEQ multiplex PCR; TCRdb's copy keeps in-frame clones and lacks some. This table holds around 1,900,000 clones, over 85% found once. Naive CD8 isolation took CD45RO-negative cells positively selected for CCR7 and excluded terminally differentiated effector memory CD45RA+ cells. The sequenced sample consisted of naive CD8+ T cells from PBMCs. These receptors originate from a man between 18 and 35 years old in good health. Some clones in this sample may be carry-over from other donors' samples.

As to this clone: Other DNA sequences in the same sample also yield this CDR3. The chain carries TRBV13 and TRBJ2-7; possible D gene TRBD1, 6 bases. Germline V gives CDR1 PRHDT, CDR2 FYEKMQ (reference sequence). The CDR3 loop spans 14 amino acids. V lost 6 bases and J lost 0, with 12 bases in between. Here the CDR3 DNA reads TGTGCCAGCAGTCTAGACAGGAGCTCCTACGAGCAGTACTTC. The encoded protein is CASSLDRSSYEQYF.

This clone was observed once. The genes are TRBV5-1 and TRBJ2-7, with 14 bases aligning to TRBD2. CDR1 is SGHRS, CDR2 YFSETQ, per germline. The CDR3 is 19 amino acids. V shed 2 bases and J 3 bases; nucleotides not matched to a gene: 13. CDR3 protein: CASSFGTSGSSVVHYEQYF. CDR3 nucleotides: TGCGCCAGCAGCTTCGGGACTAGCGGGAGTTCCGTAGTCCACTACGAGCAGTACTTC. The variable domain in full, completed from reference TRBV5-1 and TRBJ2-7, reads KAGVTQTPRYLIKTRGQQVTLSCSPISGHRSVSWYQQTPGQGLQFLFEYFSETQRNKGNFPGRFSGRQFSNSRSEMNVSTLELGDSALYLCASSFGTSGSSVVHYEQYFGPGTRLTVT.

This clone was detected once. V is TRBV4-2 and J is TRBJ2-2; D remains unclear. The CDR3 has 14 residues. CDR1 is LGHNA and CDR2 is YNFKEQ in the germline V gene. Trimming cost V 4 bases and J 7 bases, with 13 bases left between them. The CDR3 DNA reads as TGTGCCAGCAGCCCTCAGTCGAAAGACGGGGAGCTGTTTTTT. It specifies CASSPQSKDGELFF.

The chain joins TRBV11-2 to TRBJ2-1; 9 bases agree with TRBD2. The germline CDR1 and CDR2 sequences are SGHAT and FQNNGV. This CDR3 spans 15 amino acids. J was trimmed by 15 bases and V by 2 bases; bases with no gene match: 14. DNA for the CDR3: TGTGCCAGCAGCTTACCGTATCGCGGGAGGGCCTCTCGGTTCTTC. Its protein is CASSLPYRGRASRFF.

The genes are TRBV10-2 and TRBJ2-5; 8 bases map to TRBD2. The CDR3 runs to 14 residues. With 7 bases clipped from V and 4 bases from J, the junction kept 8 bases outside the gene matches. Per the germline V gene, CDR1 is WSHSY and CDR2 is SAAADI. The CDR3 region is CASKVSGSRETQYF. Written as DNA, the CDR3 is TGCGCCAGCAAAGTGAGCGGGAGTCGAGAGACCCAGTACTTC.

The chain links TRBV4-1 to TRBJ1-3; perhaps TRBD1 as D (6 bases). From germline, CDR1 is MGHRA and CDR2 YSYEKL. This CDR3 has 14 amino acids. The V and J ends lost 2 bases and 4 bases respectively, with 9 bases between them. CDR3 sequence (DNA): TGCGCCAGCAGCCAAACAGGGTTAGGAAACACCATATATTTT. Translating it yields CASSQTGLGNTIYF.

The chain carries TRBV13 and TRBJ2-1; TRBD2 might be the D (6 bases). This CDR3 has 15 amino acids. The V end was cut by 5 bases, the J end by 4 bases, with 15 bases between. Germline V gene data show CDR1 as PRHDT and CDR2 as FYEKMQ (reference sequence). This CDR3 is CASSARDGGYNEQFF. The CDR3, as DNA: TGTGCCAGCAGCGCCCGGGACGGAGGGTACAATGAGCAGTTCTTC.